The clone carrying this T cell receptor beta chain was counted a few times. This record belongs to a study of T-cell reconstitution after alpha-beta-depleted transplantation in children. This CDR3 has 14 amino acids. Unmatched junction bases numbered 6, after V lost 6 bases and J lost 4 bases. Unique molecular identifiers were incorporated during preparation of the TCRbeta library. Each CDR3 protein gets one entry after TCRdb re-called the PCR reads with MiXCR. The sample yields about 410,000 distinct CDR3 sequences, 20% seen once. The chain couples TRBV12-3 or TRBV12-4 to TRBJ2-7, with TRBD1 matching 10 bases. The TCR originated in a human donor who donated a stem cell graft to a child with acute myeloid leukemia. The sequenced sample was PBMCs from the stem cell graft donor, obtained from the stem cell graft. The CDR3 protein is CASRLTGGLYEQYF. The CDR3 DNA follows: TGTGCCAGCAGGCTGACAGGGGGCTTATACGAGCAGTACTTC.